Described below is a single T cell receptor beta chain sequence and its context. The data are from a study of control samples from healthy donors and cancer patients. The germline CDR1 and CDR2 sequences are MDHEN and SYDVKM. This CDR3 has 15 amino acids. Trimming shortened V by 5 bases and J by 6 bases, and 17 bases separated the two germline ends. TCRdb's table, derived via immunoSEQ multiplex PCR, lists solely in-frame clones and lacks some. This table has 150,000 to 200,000 clones, 85% to 95% appearing once. The receptor comes from a young man in good health. The V gene is TRBV28, the J gene TRBJ2-4; tentative D call: TRBD2 (6 bases). Sequenced: blood. The CDR3 nucleotides are TGTGCCAGCAGTCTATCCGGGAGTGGAGGAAACATTCAGTACTTC. This encodes CASSLSGSGGNIQYF.